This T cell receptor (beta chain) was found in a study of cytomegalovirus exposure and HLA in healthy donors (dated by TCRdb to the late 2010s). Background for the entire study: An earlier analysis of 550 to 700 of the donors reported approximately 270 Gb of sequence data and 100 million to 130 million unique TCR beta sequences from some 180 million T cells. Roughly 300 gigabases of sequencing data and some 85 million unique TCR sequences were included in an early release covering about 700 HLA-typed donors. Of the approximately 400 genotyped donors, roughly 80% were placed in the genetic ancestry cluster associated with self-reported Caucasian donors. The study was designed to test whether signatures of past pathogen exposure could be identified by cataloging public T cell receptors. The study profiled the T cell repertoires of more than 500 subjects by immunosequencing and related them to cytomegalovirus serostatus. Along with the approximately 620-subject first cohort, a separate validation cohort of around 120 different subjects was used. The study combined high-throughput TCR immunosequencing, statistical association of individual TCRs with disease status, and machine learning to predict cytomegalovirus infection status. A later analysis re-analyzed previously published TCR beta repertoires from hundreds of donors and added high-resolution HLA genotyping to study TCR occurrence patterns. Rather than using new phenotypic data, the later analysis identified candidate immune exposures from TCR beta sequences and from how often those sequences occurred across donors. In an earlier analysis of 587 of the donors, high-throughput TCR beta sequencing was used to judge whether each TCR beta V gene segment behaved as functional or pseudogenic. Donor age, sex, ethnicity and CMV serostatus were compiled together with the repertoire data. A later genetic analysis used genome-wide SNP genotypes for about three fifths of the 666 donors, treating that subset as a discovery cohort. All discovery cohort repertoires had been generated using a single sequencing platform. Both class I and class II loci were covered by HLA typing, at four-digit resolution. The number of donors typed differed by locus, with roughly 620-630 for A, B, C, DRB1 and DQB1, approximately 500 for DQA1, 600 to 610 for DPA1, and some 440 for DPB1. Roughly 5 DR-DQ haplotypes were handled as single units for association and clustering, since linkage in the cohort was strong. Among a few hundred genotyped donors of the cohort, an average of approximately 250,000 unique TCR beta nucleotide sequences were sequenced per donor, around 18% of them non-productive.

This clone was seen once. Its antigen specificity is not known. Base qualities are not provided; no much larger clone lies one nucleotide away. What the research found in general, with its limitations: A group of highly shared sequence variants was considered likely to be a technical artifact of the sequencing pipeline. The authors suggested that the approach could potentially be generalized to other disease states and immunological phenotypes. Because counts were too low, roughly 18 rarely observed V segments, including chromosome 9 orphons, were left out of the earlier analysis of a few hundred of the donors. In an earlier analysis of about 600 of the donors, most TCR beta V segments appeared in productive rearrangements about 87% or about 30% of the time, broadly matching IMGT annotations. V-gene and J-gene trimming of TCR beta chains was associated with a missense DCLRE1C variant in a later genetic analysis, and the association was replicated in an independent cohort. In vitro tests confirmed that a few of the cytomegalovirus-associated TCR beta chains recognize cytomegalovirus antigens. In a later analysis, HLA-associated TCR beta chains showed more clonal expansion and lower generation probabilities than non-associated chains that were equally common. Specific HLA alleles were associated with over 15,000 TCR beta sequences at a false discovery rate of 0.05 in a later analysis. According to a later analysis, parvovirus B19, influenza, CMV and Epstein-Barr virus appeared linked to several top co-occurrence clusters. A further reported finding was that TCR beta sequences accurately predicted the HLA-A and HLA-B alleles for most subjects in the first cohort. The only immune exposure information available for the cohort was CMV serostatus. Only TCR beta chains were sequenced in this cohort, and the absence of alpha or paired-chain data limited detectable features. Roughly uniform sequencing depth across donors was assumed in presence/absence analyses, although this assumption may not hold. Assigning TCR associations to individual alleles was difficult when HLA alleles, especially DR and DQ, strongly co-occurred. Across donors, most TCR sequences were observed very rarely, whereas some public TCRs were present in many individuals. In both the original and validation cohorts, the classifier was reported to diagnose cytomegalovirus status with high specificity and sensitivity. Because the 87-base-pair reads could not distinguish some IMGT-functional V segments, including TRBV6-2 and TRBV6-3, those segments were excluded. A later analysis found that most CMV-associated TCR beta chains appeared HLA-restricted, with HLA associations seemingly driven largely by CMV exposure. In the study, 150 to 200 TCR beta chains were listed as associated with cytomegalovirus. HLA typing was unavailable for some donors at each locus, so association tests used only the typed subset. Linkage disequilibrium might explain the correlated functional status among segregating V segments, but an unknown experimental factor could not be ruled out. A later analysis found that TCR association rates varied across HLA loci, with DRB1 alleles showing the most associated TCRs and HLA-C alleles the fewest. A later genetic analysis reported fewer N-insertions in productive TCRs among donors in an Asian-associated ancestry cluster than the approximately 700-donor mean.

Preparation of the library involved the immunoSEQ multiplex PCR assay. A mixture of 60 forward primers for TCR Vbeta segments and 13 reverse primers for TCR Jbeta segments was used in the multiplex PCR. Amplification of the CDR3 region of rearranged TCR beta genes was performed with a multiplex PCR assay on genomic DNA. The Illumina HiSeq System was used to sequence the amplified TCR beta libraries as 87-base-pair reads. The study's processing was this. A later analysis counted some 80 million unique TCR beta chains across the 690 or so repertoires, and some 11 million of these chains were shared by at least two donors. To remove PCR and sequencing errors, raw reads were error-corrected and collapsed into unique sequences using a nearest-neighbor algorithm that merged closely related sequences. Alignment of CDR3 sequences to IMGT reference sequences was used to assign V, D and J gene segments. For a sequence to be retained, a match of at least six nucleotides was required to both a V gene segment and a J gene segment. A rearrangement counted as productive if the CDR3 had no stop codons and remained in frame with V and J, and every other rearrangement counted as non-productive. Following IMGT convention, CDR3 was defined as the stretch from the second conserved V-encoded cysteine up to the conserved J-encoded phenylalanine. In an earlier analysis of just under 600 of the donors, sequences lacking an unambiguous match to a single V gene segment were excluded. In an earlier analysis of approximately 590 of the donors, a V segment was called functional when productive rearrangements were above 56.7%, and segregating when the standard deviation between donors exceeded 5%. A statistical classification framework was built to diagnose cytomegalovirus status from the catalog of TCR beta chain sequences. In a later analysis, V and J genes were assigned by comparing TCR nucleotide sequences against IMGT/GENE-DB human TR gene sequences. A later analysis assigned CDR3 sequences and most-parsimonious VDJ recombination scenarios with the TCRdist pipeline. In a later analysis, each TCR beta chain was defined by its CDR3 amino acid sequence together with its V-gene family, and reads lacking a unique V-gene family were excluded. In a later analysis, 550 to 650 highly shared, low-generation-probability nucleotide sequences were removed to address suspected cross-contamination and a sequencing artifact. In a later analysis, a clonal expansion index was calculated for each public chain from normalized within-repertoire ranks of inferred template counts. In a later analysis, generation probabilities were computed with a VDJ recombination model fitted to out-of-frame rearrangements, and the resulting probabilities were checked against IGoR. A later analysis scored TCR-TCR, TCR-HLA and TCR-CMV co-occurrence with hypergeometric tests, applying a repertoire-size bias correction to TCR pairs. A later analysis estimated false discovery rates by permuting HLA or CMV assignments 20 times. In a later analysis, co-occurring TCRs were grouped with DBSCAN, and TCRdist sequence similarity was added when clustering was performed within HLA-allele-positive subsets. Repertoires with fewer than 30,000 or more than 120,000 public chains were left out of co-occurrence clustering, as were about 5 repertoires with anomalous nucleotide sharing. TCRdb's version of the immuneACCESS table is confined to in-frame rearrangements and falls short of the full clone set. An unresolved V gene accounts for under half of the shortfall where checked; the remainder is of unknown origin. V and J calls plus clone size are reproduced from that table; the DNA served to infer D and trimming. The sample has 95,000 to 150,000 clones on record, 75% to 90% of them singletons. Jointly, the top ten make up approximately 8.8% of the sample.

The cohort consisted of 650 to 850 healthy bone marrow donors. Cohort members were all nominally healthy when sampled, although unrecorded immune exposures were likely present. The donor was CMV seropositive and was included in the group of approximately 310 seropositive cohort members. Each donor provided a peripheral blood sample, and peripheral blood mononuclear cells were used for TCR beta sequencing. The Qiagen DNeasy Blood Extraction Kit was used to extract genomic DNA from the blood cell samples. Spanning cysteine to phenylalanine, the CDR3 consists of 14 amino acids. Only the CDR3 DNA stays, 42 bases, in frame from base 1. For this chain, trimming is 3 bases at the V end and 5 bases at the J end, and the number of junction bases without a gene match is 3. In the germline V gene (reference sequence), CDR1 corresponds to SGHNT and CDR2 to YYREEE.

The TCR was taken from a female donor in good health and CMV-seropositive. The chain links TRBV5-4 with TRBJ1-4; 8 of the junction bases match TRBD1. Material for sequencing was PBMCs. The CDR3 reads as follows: CASSSGQVNEKLFF. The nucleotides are TGTGCCAGCAGCTCGGGACAGGTGAATGAAAAACTGTTTTTT.